A selection of T cell receptor beta chains follows, all from one sample in a study of blood T cell repertoires in COVID-19. Generated by immunoSEQ multiplex PCR, the TCRdb table keeps only in-frame clones and is missing some. The table has roughly 230,000 clones, approximately 83% seen once; the top ten hold roughly 5.5%. Sequences were obtained from peripheral blood. Every receptor here comes from a human donor in a cohort sampled during active COVID-19. Each CDR3 is given with its conserved first and last residue. Each record gives: clone size, V gene, J gene, D gene, CDR3 DNA, CDR3 protein. The D gene is left open where the match is weak. Expanded clones are given a class, and other clones once, few, many or no size at all.

clone_size: few
v_call: TRBV11-3
j_call: TRBJ2-1
d_call: TRBD2
cdr3_nt: TGTGCCAGCAGCTCTCCCCTAGCGGGGGGGCGGAATGAGCAGTTCTTC
cdr3_aa: CASSSPLAGGRNEQFF

clone_size: NA
v_call: TRBV28
j_call: TRBJ2-7
d_call: NA
cdr3_nt: TGTGCCAGCAGTTTTCGAGTAGGAGTAATAACATACGAGCAGTACTTC
cdr3_aa: CASSFRVGVITYEQYF

clone_size: few
v_call: TRBV25-1
j_call: TRBJ1-4
d_call: NA
cdr3_nt: TGTGCCAGCATGCCAAGGGGCGCGAGTAATGAAAAACTGTTTTTT
cdr3_aa: CASMPRGASNEKLFF

clone_size: NA
v_call: TRBV10-3
j_call: TRBJ2-5
d_call: NA
cdr3_nt: TGTGCCATCGGAAGCGAACAAGAGACCCAGTACTTC
cdr3_aa: CAIGSEQETQYF

clone_size: NA
v_call: TRBV30
j_call: TRBJ2-3
d_call: TRBD2
cdr3_nt: TGTGCCTGGAGTCCAATACCAGGCGGGGGGAGTCTCACAGATACGCAGTATTTT
cdr3_aa: CAWSPIPGGGSLTDTQYF

clone_size: many
v_call: TRBV6-6
j_call: TRBJ2-7
d_call: NA
cdr3_nt: TGTGCCAGCAGTTGGGCAGGAGGCTCCTACGAGCAGTACTTC
cdr3_aa: CASSWAGGSYEQYF

clone_size: NA
v_call: TRBV19
j_call: TRBJ1-1
d_call: TRBD1
cdr3_nt: TGTGCCAGTATGCGAAGGGGGCCCGAAACTGAAGCTTTCTTT
cdr3_aa: CASMRRGPETEAFF

clone_size: NA
v_call: TRBV19
j_call: TRBJ2-2
d_call: TRBD1
cdr3_nt: TGTGCCAGTAACCCAGGGACAGACCTCACCGGGGAGCTGTTTTTT
cdr3_aa: CASNPGTDLTGELFF

clone_size: NA
v_call: TRBV9
j_call: TRBJ2-7
d_call: NA
cdr3_nt: TGTGCCAGCAGCGGGTCGGTTTCCTACGAGCAGTACTTC
cdr3_aa: CASSGSVSYEQYF

clone_size: NA
v_call: TRBV7-6
j_call: TRBJ2-3
d_call: TRBD2
cdr3_nt: TGTGCCAGCAGCTTTTACCATAGCGGGGGGACAGATACGCAGTATTTT
cdr3_aa: CASSFYHSGGTDTQYF

clone_size: once
v_call: TRBV30
j_call: TRBJ2-3
d_call: NA
cdr3_nt: TGTGCCCGTCGGGAGTCGTATACGCAGTATTTT
cdr3_aa: CARRESYTQYF

clone_size: NA
v_call: TRBV10-3
j_call: TRBJ1-2
d_call: TRBD1
cdr3_nt: TGTGCCATCAGAGACGGACAGGGCTTTAATGATGGCTACACCTTC
cdr3_aa: CAIRDGQGFNDGYTF

clone_size: NA
v_call: TRBV7-9
j_call: TRBJ2-7
d_call: TRBD2
cdr3_nt: TGTGCCAGCAGCGGGGGACTAGCGCGAACTAGCTCCTACGAGCAGTACTTC
cdr3_aa: CASSGGLARTSSYEQYF

clone_size: NA
v_call: TRBV6-5
j_call: TRBJ2-7
d_call: NA
cdr3_nt: TGTGCCAGCAGTAAGCCCGCGGGGTACTCCTACGAGCAGTACTTC
cdr3_aa: CASSKPAGYSYEQYF

clone_size: once
v_call: TRBV30
j_call: TRBJ2-3
d_call: TRBD1
cdr3_nt: TGTGCCTGGAGCCCAATGACAGGGTCAGATACGCAGTATTTT
cdr3_aa: CAWSPMTGSDTQYF

clone_size: NA
v_call: TRBV12-3/TRBV12-4
j_call: TRBJ1-4
d_call: TRBD1
cdr3_nt: TGTGCCAGCAGTCCAGGGGGCGAAAAACTGTTTTTT
cdr3_aa: CASSPGGEKLFF

clone_size: NA
v_call: TRBV5-4
j_call: TRBJ2-2
d_call: NA
cdr3_nt: TGTGCCAGCAGCTTCCTCATGGTCAGGGGCACCGGGGAGCTGTTTTTT
cdr3_aa: CASSFLMVRGTGELFF

clone_size: NA
v_call: TRBV19
j_call: TRBJ2-1
d_call: NA
cdr3_nt: TGTGCCAGTATGGGAGCCTTGGGTGAGCAGTTCTTC
cdr3_aa: CASMGALGEQFF

clone_size: NA
v_call: TRBV6-5
j_call: TRBJ1-1
d_call: TRBD1
cdr3_nt: TGTGCCAGCAGTTACTCGAGGGGGCAGACTGAAGCTTTCTTT
cdr3_aa: CASSYSRGQTEAFF

clone_size: NA
v_call: TRBV21-1
j_call: TRBJ2-7
d_call: NA
cdr3_nt: TGTGCCAGCAGCCGGACTAGCGGGAGATGCTTGTGGGAGCAGTACTTC
cdr3_aa: CASSRTSGRCLWEQYF

clone_size: NA
v_call: TRBV10-2
j_call: TRBJ1-2
d_call: NA
cdr3_nt: TGCGCCAGCAGTGAGTCACATTTAACTGGCAGGGTTTTTTACACCTTC
cdr3_aa: CASSESHLTGRVFYTF

clone_size: NA
v_call: TRBV7-9
j_call: TRBJ2-1
d_call: NA
cdr3_nt: TGTGCCAGCAGCTTACAAATGCGGAATGAGCAGTTCTTC
cdr3_aa: CASSLQMRNEQFF

clone_size: once
v_call: TRBV5-6
j_call: TRBJ1-4
d_call: NA
cdr3_nt: TGTGCCAGCACCCCCCGGGGGAATGAAAAACTGTTTTTT
cdr3_aa: CASTPRGNEKLFF

clone_size: NA
v_call: TRBV28
j_call: TRBJ1-1
d_call: NA
cdr3_nt: TGTGCCAGCGGAAACAGGGTGAACACTGAAGCTTTCTTT
cdr3_aa: CASGNRVNTEAFF

clone_size: few
v_call: TRBV2
j_call: TRBJ1-2
d_call: NA
cdr3_nt: TGTGCCAGCAGCCAGGAGGTCTATGGCTACACCTTC
cdr3_aa: CASSQEVYGYTF

clone_size: NA
v_call: TRBV10-1
j_call: TRBJ2-7
d_call: NA
cdr3_nt: TGCGCCAGCAGTGGAGGCGTCGGCTACGAGCAGTACTTC
cdr3_aa: CASSGGVGYEQYF

clone_size: NA
v_call: TRBV15
j_call: TRBJ2-1
d_call: NA
cdr3_nt: TGTGCCACCAGCAGAGATCCAGGCGATGAGCAGTTCTTC
cdr3_aa: CATSRDPGDEQFF

clone_size: NA
v_call: TRBV29-1
j_call: TRBJ1-1
d_call: NA
cdr3_nt: TGCAGCGTTAGGGAGGGTTCGAACACTGAAGCTTTCTTT
cdr3_aa: CSVREGSNTEAFF

clone_size: few
v_call: TRBV10-3
j_call: TRBJ1-6
d_call: NA
cdr3_nt: TGTGCCATCAGGAACCTACAGGGTTCTAATTCACCCCTCCACTTT
cdr3_aa: CAIRNLQGSNSPLHF

clone_size: NA
v_call: TRBV7-8
j_call: TRBJ2-3
d_call: TRBD2
cdr3_nt: TGTGCCAGCAGATCCCTAGCGGGGGGCACAGATACGCAGTATTTT
cdr3_aa: CASRSLAGGTDTQYF

clone_size: NA
v_call: TRBV6-1
j_call: TRBJ2-2
d_call: NA
cdr3_nt: TGTGCCAGCAGTGAACAGGGGCAAGGCGGTAACACCGGGGAGCTGTTTTTT
cdr3_aa: CASSEQGQGGNTGELFF

clone_size: once
v_call: TRBV7-9
j_call: TRBJ1-1
d_call: NA
cdr3_nt: TGTGCCAGCAGCTTAGGCGACATGAGAGCTTTCTTT
cdr3_aa: CASSLGDMRAFF

clone_size: NA
v_call: TRBV7-9
j_call: TRBJ2-4
d_call: TRBD1
cdr3_nt: TGTGCCAGCAGCTTATCGGGACAGGGAGGCAAAAACATTCAGTACTTC
cdr3_aa: CASSLSGQGGKNIQYF

clone_size: many
v_call: TRBV29-1
j_call: TRBJ2-1
d_call: NA
cdr3_nt: TGCAGCGTTGAAGCCTCGAGACAGGAGCAGTTCTTC
cdr3_aa: CSVEASRQEQFF

clone_size: NA
v_call: TRBV10-1
j_call: TRBJ2-2
d_call: NA
cdr3_nt: TGCGCCAGCAGTGAATACTCCGCGGGGGAGCTGTTTTTT
cdr3_aa: CASSEYSAGELFF

clone_size: NA
v_call: TRBV5-1
j_call: TRBJ2-3
d_call: TRBD2
cdr3_nt: TGCGCCAGCAGCTTGAGGGCGACCAGCGGGGGGCTAGCACCAGATACGCAGTATTTT
cdr3_aa: CASSLRATSGGLAPDTQYF

clone_size: NA
v_call: TRBV6-5
j_call: TRBJ1-3
d_call: NA
cdr3_nt: TGTGCCAGCAGTCTTACAGGGACGCGTGGAAACACCATATATTTT
cdr3_aa: CASSLTGTRGNTIYF

clone_size: NA
v_call: TRBV6-1
j_call: TRBJ2-6
d_call: NA
cdr3_nt: TGTGCCAGCAGTGAAAAGGTGGGGAGGAGCTCTGGGGCCAACGTCCTGACTTTC
cdr3_aa: CASSEKVGRSSGANVLTF

clone_size: NA
v_call: TRBV3-1/TRBV3-2
j_call: TRBJ1-5
d_call: NA
cdr3_nt: TGTGCCAGCAGCCAATTCCAGGGCCAGCCCCAGCATTTT
cdr3_aa: CASSQFQGQPQHF

clone_size: NA
v_call: TRBV10-3
j_call: TRBJ1-1
d_call: NA
cdr3_nt: TGTGCCATCATGAGAAACACTGAAGCTTTCTTT
cdr3_aa: CAIMRNTEAFF

clone_size: NA
v_call: TRBV29-1
j_call: TRBJ2-1
d_call: TRBD2
cdr3_nt: TGCAGCGCATATACTAGCGGAATACAAAAGGGCGGCTCCTACAATGAGCAGTTCTTC
cdr3_aa: CSAYTSGIQKGGSYNEQFF

clone_size: NA
v_call: TRBV5-1
j_call: TRBJ2-2
d_call: NA
cdr3_nt: TGCGCCAGCAGCCGAGAGGGTGTCGGGGAGCTGTTTTTT
cdr3_aa: CASSREGVGELFF